This TCR beta chain was sequenced in a study of T cells in Graves' hyperthyroidism and ophthalmopathy. The CDR3 regions of TCR beta were amplified from RNA transcripts. HTBI primers were the set used in a first-round RT-PCR of the TCR CDR3. TCRdb recomputed calls from the multiplex PCR reads with MiXCR, one row per CDR3 protein. The sample yields some 510,000 distinct CDR3 sequences, more than 45% seen once. Patients counted as stable if ophthalmopathy did not develop within 18 months. This clonotype was obtained from a woman under 30 with Graves' hyperthyroidism. Material: peripheral blood or thyroid tissue (not recorded which).

This CDR3 reads CASSWTGIEAFF. In DNA, the CDR3 is TGTGCCAGCAGTTGGACAGGGATTGAAGCTTTCTTT. The rearrangement links TRBV12-3 or TRBV12-4 to TRBJ1-1, with TRBD1 matching over 8 bases. The V segment lost 4 bases and the J segment 7 bases; nucleotides outside the gene matches: 2. The CDR3 is 12 amino acids.